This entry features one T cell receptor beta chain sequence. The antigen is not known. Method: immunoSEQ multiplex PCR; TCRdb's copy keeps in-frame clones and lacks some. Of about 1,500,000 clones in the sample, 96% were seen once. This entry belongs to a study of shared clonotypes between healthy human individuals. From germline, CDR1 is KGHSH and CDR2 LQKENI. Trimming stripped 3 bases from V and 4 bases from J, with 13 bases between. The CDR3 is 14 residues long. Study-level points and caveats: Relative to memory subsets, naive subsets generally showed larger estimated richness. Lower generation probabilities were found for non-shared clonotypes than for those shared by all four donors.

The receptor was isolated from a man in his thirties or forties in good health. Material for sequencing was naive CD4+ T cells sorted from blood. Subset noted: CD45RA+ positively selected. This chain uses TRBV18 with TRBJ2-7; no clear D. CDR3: CASSPDRVSYEQYF. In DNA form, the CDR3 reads TGTGCCAGCTCACCGGATAGGGTTTCATACGAGCAGTACTTC. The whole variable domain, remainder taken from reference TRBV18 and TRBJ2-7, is NAGVMQNPRHLVRRRGQEARLRCSPMKGHSHVYWYRQLPEEGLKFMVYLQKENIIDESGMPKERFSAEFPKEGPSILRIQQVVRGDSAAYFCASSPDRVSYEQYFGPGTRLTVT.